This T cell receptor (beta chain) was documented in a study of blood T cell repertoires in COVID-19. Turning to the study itself: Italy, Spain and the United States were the sources of the convalescent and acute COVID-19 samples.

CDR1 MNHEY and CDR2 SMNVEV come from the germline V gene (reference sequence). The junction had 9 bases not matched to a gene; V was cut back by 6 bases and J by 4 bases. The CDR3 contains 14 residues. Assay: immunoSEQ multiplex PCR; the TCRdb copy retains only in-frame clones and omits some. The table lists 130,000 to 150,000 clones, approximately 90% of them singletons. The V call is TRBV27, the J call TRBJ2-7, with 7 nucleotides matching TRBD1. Material: peripheral blood. This clonotype was obtained from a woman aged 40 to 50 with acute or convalescent COVID-19. The CDR3 sequence is CASSTGTDGYEQYF. DNA for the CDR3: TGTGCCAGCAGCACCGGGACAGACGGTTACGAGCAGTACTTC.